This TCR beta chain emerged from a study of blood T cell repertoires in COVID-19. Study-level background: COVID-19 samples collected from the United States, Italy and Spain covered acute and convalescent phases. Sources were T cells, B-cell-depleted T cells, or PBMCs; the material itself was cDNA or gDNA.

In the original processing: Counts of nucleated cells, estimated from reference gene primer amplification, were obtained. Assay used: immunoSEQ multiplex PCR; TCRdb lists only in-frame clones, some missing. V, J and clone size are taken as reported in that table, and D and trimming were inferred from the DNA itself. The sample consists of 200,000 to 300,000 clones, 84% of them appearing once. This clone has a single count. This receptor was identified in a man aged 50-59 years with acute or convalescent COVID-19. Sequenced material: peripheral blood.

The CDR3 is CASSLDEYSNQPQHF. The CDR3 nucleotides read TGTGCCAGCAGCTTAGACGAGTATAGCAATCAGCCCCAGCATTTT. V is TRBV7-2 and J is TRBJ1-5; D ambiguous. Germline V gene sequence: CDR1 SGHTA, CDR2 FQGNSA. This CDR3 has 15 amino acids. V was trimmed by 1 base and J by 0 bases, leaving 7 bases between them.